Included here is one TCR beta chain sequence, with context. It has no known antigen specificity. Qualities for individual bases were not recorded, and no much larger clone is one base off. TCR beta CDR3 regions were sequenced from DNA using the immunoSEQ Assay. In the original analysis: To compute T cell density, TCR beta template counts were normalized to usable DNA, which was estimated by amplifying housekeeping genes. The preseqR package was used to estimate richness by extrapolating to 400,000 templates for PBMC samples and to 120,000 templates for tissue samples. Clonality was taken to be one minus Pielou's evenness. To identify tissue-enriched TCRs, differential abundance testing was run on productive amino-acid clonotypes with a minimum total count of 5 and an alpha of 0.1. The Jaccard Index and the Morisita Overlap Index were used to quantify repertoire overlap between compartments. TCR beta CDR3s were clustered by GLIPH together with public tetramer-defined viral CDR3s, and at least three viral sequences plus V-gene enrichment were required for viral motifs. The clones in this table, taken by TCRdb from immuneACCESS, are in-frame only. Not every clone is retained; where verified, under half of the shortfall comes from an unresolved V gene, and the cause of the rest is unknown. The V and J calls and clone size come from that table; D and trimming were worked out from the DNA. Recorded for this sample are around 26,000 clones; 70% to 90% of them occurred a single time. The ten biggest clones cover roughly 9.5% of the sample.

This sample is part of a study of T cells in localized non-small cell lung cancer (dated by TCRdb to about 2020). For the study in its entirety: Comparing tumors with uninvolved tumor-adjacent lungs, the study looked at the T cell repertoires of roughly 250 patients with early-stage NSCLC. The cohort comprised roughly 240 treatment-naïve NSCLC patients with resected, localized lung tumors. A mean age of 66.3 years was recorded for the NSCLC patients, of whom more than 120 were male and 95 to 110 were female.

Findings and caveats that apply to the study as a whole: The highest T cell clonality was observed in uninvolved tumor-adjacent lung, where clonality exceeded that of tumor, suggesting that antigenic responses were more focused in uninvolved tumor-adjacent lung. A median of around 50 of the top 100 tumor clones turned up in the paired uninvolved adjacent lung, and some 28 of those clones also ranked among the top 100 of that same adjacent lung. Multi-region tumor sequencing was not performed, so intratumor heterogeneity could not be excluded. Because of the exploratory design, TCR variables were selected using unadjusted p-values without false-discovery rate correction. Longer overall survival was associated with higher T cell density in blood, whereas shorter survival was associated with higher clonality in adjacent lung.

At diagnosis, peripheral blood, uninvolved tumor-adjacent lung and tumor were collected and were preserved as a mix of fresh-frozen and FFPE material. For TCR repertoire profiling, the blood samples were analyzed as peripheral blood mononuclear cells. The origin of this receptor is a woman aged 40 to 75 with stage III lung adenocarcinoma. The sequencing here drew on peripheral blood mononuclear cells, taken before any cancer treatment.

The nucleotides read TGTGCCAGCAGCTTGGCAACTCGACAGGGGGCGGGGTATGGCTACACCTTC. Its protein is CASSLATRQGAGYGYTF. The chain is encoded by TRBV5-6 joined to TRBJ1-2, with 10 bases in between that match TRBD1. V lost 0 bases and J lost 5 bases, and the count of bases not matched to a germline gene is 10. CDR3 length: 17 amino acids, cysteine to phenylalanine. Just CDR3 DNA is preserved here, 51 bases in frame from base 1. Per the germline V gene, SGHDT is the CDR1 and YYEEEE is the CDR2.